These 25 T cell receptor beta chains share one sample of origin, sequenced in a study of regulatory T cells in long-lasting Graves disease. Arm-PCR of CDR3 regions with iRepertoire HTBI primers generated TCR beta libraries. In TCRdb, the multiplex PCR reads were re-called with MiXCR into one record per CDR3 protein. The table includes roughly 400,000 distinct CDR3 sequences, about 15% detected once. Time point: newly diagnosed GD, antithyroid drugs for less than 3 months. There was RNA extracted from PBMCs, and the TCR library was made from it. These data also featured in a second study, about T cells in Graves' hyperthyroidism and ophthalmopathy.

Here the sequenced sample was peripheral blood mononuclear cells (PBMCs), taken at new diagnosis, from a patient treated with antithyroid drugs. Source of these receptors: a woman aged 40 to 50 with Graves disease.

This clonotype was detected only a few times. The V call is TRBV15, the J call TRBJ1-5, with D unclear. CDR3 length equals 13 residues. The germline V gene has CDR1 LNHNV and CDR2 YYDKDF (reference sequence). V lost 4 bases, J lost 3 bases, and 7 bases lay in between. CDR3 DNA sequence: TGTGCCACCAGCAATTTTGCCAATCAGCCCCAGCATTTT. Its protein product is CATSNFANQPQHF. The complete variable domain, with remaining parts taken from reference TRBV15 and TRBJ1-5, reads DAMVIQNPRYQVTQFGKPVTLSCSQTLNHNVMYWYQQKSSQAPKLLFHYYDKDFNNEADTPDNFQSRRPNTSFCFLDIRSPGLGDTAMYLCATSNFANQPQHFGDGTRLSIL.

There are many counts of this clonotype. The V and J genes are TRBV5-6 and TRBJ1-1; possible D gene TRBD1, 6 bases. The CDR3 is 16 residues long. The ends were cut back, 0 bases at V and 1 base at J, with 13 bases in the middle. Germline assignment: CDR1 SGHDT and CDR2 YYEEEE. The CDR3 loop is CASSLAGWGANTEAFF. The CDR3 nucleotides are TGTGCCAGCAGCTTGGCCGGATGGGGGGCGAACACTGAAGCTTTCTTT.

This clonotype occurred many times. The genes are TRBV11-2 and TRBJ2-7; no reliable D call. V was cut by 3 bases and J by 6 bases, with 6 bases left in between. CDR1 is SGHAT, CDR2 FQNNGV, per germline. This CDR3 is 11 amino acids long. CDR3 bases: TGTGCCAGCAGCTTTTCAGTCGAGCAGTACTTC. This codes for CASSFSVEQYF.

In this sample, this clonotype turned up many times. J is TRBJ2-1 and V is TRBV12-3 or TRBV12-4; TRBD2 agrees at 9 bases. This CDR3 is 13 amino acids long. V shed 4 bases, J shed 10 bases, and the junction held 5 bases outside the gene matches. CDR3 coding DNA: TGTGCCAGCAGTTCTCCGACTAGCGGAGAGCAGTTCTTC. Translated: CASSSPTSGEQFF.

This clonotype was counted between two and nine times. This chain uses TRBV7-2 with TRBJ2-5; no reliable D call. Germline V gives CDR1 SGHTA, CDR2 FQGNSA. The CDR3 is 13 amino acids. Trimming left V 1 base short and J 7 bases short, with 10 bases between. The CDR3 coding sequence is TGTGCCAGCAGCTTAGGTCGTGAGGCGACCCAGTACTTC. Its translation: CASSLGREATQYF.

In this sample, this clonotype turned up many times. This chain uses TRBV11-2 with TRBJ2-7; 8 nucleotides line up with TRBD2. V shed 5 bases, J shed 3 bases, and the junction held 15 bases outside the gene matches. The germline CDR1 and CDR2 sequences are SGHAT and FQNNGV. The CDR3 is made up of 17 amino acids. The CDR3 DNA reads as TGTGCCAGCAGCCCTATTATTTGGGGTAGCGGGGACTACGAGCAGTACTTC. Residues: CASSPIIWGSGDYEQYF.

Written as DNA, the CDR3 is TGCGCCAGCAGCCAAGGTAGCGGGGGAGTGCGTGAGCAGTTCTTC. Protein: CASSQGSGGVREQFF. The chain combines TRBV4-3 with TRBJ2-1; 9 positions agree with TRBD2. Germline CDR1 reads LGHNA; CDR2 reads YSLEER. CDR3 length equals 15 residues. V lost 1 base, J lost 9 bases, and 7 bases stayed unmatched.

The sample holds many counts of this clonotype. The V and J genes are TRBV7-9 and TRBJ2-3; no definite D call. This CDR3 has 11 residues. V shed 5 bases and J shed 2 bases, with 2 bases lying between them. Looked up from germline, CDR1 is SEHNR and CDR2 is FQNEAQ (reference sequence). CDR3 bases: TGTGCCAGCAGCATCACAGATACGCAGTATTTT. Translated, it gives CASSITDTQYF.

In its sample, this clonotype was seen many times. The chain employs TRBV18 and TRBJ1-1; D is unclear. The CDR3 sequence is 15 residues long. V lost 0 bases and J 0 bases, leaving 8 bases between the germline ends. CDR1 KGHSH and CDR2 LQKENI come from the germline V gene. The CDR3 DNA sequence: TGTGCCAGCTCACCACCCTCACTTATGAACACTGAAGCTTTCTTT. As protein: CASSPPSLMNTEAFF.

The chain has TRBV5-1 and TRBJ1-1, with D tentatively TRBD1 (6 bases). Germline loops: CDR1 SGHRS, CDR2 YFSETQ. CDR3 length equals 14 residues. Between the trimmed V and J ends, which lost 4 bases and 0 bases, there was a span of 10 bases. Here the CDR3 reads CASSVTGMNTEAFF. The CDR3 nucleotides are TGCGCCAGCAGCGTGACAGGTATGAACACTGAAGCTTTCTTT.

This clonotype was seen many times. The chain uses TRBV5-1 and TRBJ2-1; D is possibly TRBD1 (6 bases). The ends were cut back, 3 bases at V and 0 bases at J, with 13 bases in the middle. Germline V gene data show CDR1 as SGHRS and CDR2 as YFSETQ. The length of the CDR3 is 16 residues. CDR3 residues: CASSSSTGSSYNEQFF. CDR3 nucleotide sequence: TGCGCCAGCAGCTCCTCTACAGGGAGCTCCTACAATGAGCAGTTCTTC. The full variable domain, in which reference TRBV5-1 and TRBJ2-1 provide the parts outside the CDR3, is KAGVTQTPRYLIKTRGQQVTLSCSPISGHRSVSWYQQTPGQGLQFLFEYFSETQRNKGNFPGRFSGRQFSNSRSEMNVSTLELGDSALYLCASSSSTGSSYNEQFFGPGTRLTVL.

This clonotype was picked up many times. The J gene is TRBJ2-3, the V gene TRBV11-3; a possible D gene is TRBD2 (5 bases). The CDR3 runs to 13 residues. V was clipped by 6 bases and J by 3 bases, with 10 bases between them. In germline, CDR1 is SGHNT, CDR2 YENEEA. The CDR3 is CASRGTGTDTQYF. The CDR3 DNA is TGTGCCAGCAGGGGTACGGGGACAGATACGCAGTATTTT.

This clonotype was recorded many times. The CDR3 loop is CASGRTNTGELFF. Here the CDR3 DNA reads TGTGCCAGCGGGCGGACTAACACCGGGGAGCTGTTTTTT. This chain uses TRBV12-3 or TRBV12-4 with TRBJ2-2; perhaps TRBD2 as D (5 bases). The CDR3 sequence is 13 residues long. The V end lost 8 bases, the J end lost 2 bases, and 9 bases lay between the germline ends.

Remarks on this clonotype: Since a far larger clone is one base different, this is likely a read error. The chain recombines TRBV24-1 with TRBJ1-4, with D maybe TRBD1 (6 bases). The CDR3 sequence is 16 residues long. CDR1 is KGHDR and CDR2 is SFDVKD in the germline V gene. V was pared by 4 bases and J by 8 bases, with 19 bases between. The CDR3 protein is CATSEPPGHEREKLFF. Written as DNA, the CDR3 is TGTGCCACCAGTGAACCTCCGGGACACGAGAGGGAAAAACTGTTTTTT.

This clonotype has at least ten counts. The genes are TRBV7-2 and TRBJ1-4; no definite D call. CDR3 length equals 14 residues. Per the germline V gene, CDR1 is SGHTA and CDR2 is FQGNSA. V lost 4 bases and J lost 4, with 10 bases in between. The CDR3, as DNA: TGTGCCAGCAGCTCAACACCTTATAATGAAAAACTGTTTTTT. Translation gives CASSSTPYNEKLFF.

This clonotype was seen a few times. This may be a read error: a much more frequent sequence differs by one nucleotide. Likely a read error: the CDR3 ends without its conserved phenylalanine or tryptophan. The chain carries TRBV28 and TRBJ1-2; D call uncertain. Trimming took off 2 bases at V and 2 bases at J, with 9 bases between the two ends. CDR3 length: 14 residues. The germline CDR1 and CDR2 sequences are MDHEN and SYDVKM. CDR3 region: CASSLRMTNYGYTL. The CDR3 DNA follows: TGTGCCAGCAGTTTACGGATGACAAACTATGGCTACACCCTC.

This clonotype showed up many times. The chain employs TRBV9 and TRBJ2-1, with 8 bases lining up with TRBD2. CDR3 size: 17 residues. The ends lost 0 bases at V and 3 bases at J; junction bases unmatched: 8. Germline V gives CDR1 SGDLS, CDR2 YYNGEE. The CDR3 nucleotides read TGTGCCAGCAGCGTAGAAGCCGGGGGGGGGGTCTACAATGAGCAGTTCTTC. It encodes CASSVEAGGGVYNEQFF.

This chain joins TRBV15 and TRBJ2-7; TRBD2 agrees at 10 bases. This CDR3 comprises 17 residues. Germline V gene sequence: CDR1 LNHNV, CDR2 YYDKDF (reference sequence). V lost 5 bases, J lost 2 bases, and 12 bases stayed unmatched. This CDR3 reads CATSELLSSGGPYEQYF. The CDR3 DNA sequence: TGTGCCACCAGCGAACTTCTGTCTAGCGGGGGCCCCTACGAGCAGTACTTC.

This clonotype was observed a handful of times. The chain employs TRBV4-1 and TRBJ2-1; 7 bases fit TRBD1. There are 17 residues in the CDR3. V lost 4 bases and J lost 0; bases outside the gene matches: 9. Germline assignment: CDR1 MGHRA and CDR2 YSYEKL. The CDR3 DNA reads as TGCGCCAGCAGCCCCCCTCACAGGGGCTCCTCCTACAATGAGCAGTTCTTC. This codes for CASSPPHRGSSYNEQFF.

This clonotype was seen at least ten times. The chain carries TRBV13 and TRBJ1-4; TRBD1 is a possible D gene (6 bases). The CDR3 length is 15 residues. Per germline, CDR1 PRHDT and CDR2 FYEKMQ (reference sequence). Trimming took off 5 bases at V and 4 bases at J, with 14 bases between the two ends. The CDR3 protein is CASSPRGAINEKLFF. The CDR3 bases are TGTGCCAGCAGCCCCCGGGGGGCTATTAATGAAAAACTGTTTTTT.

This clonotype came up once. This sequence joins TRBV2 and TRBJ2-3; no clear D gene. The germline CDR1 and CDR2 sequences are SNHLY and FYNNEI. The CDR3 consists of 12 residues. Trimming took 6 bases from V and 4 from J, leaving 8 bases between them. Here the CDR3 reads CASRPTPDTQYF. The CDR3 coding sequence is TGTGCCAGCAGGCCGACACCAGATACGCAGTATTTT.

This clonotype has ten or more counts. The chain couples TRBV11-2 to TRBJ1-2; TRBD1 might be the D (5 bases). V was shortened by 3 bases and J by 8 bases, with 13 bases between the two germline ends. Germline CDR1 and CDR2: SGHAT and FQNNGV. This CDR3 is built from 13 residues. The CDR3 DNA is TGTGCCAGCAGCTTCTCGACCCACAGGGGCTACACCTTC. Its protein is CASSFSTHRGYTF.

This clonotype was seen more than once but under ten times. The rearrangement joins TRBV27 to TRBJ2-7; D not certain. V was trimmed by 6 bases and J by 6 bases, leaving 18 bases between them. CDR3 length: 14 amino acids. The germline V gene has CDR1 MNHEY and CDR2 SMNVEV (reference sequence). The CDR3 reads CASSRASTPCEQYF. The CDR3 region has the DNA TGTGCCAGCAGCCGAGCCTCTACACCTTGCGAGCAGTACTTC.

This clonotype was counted many times. The V gene is TRBV3-1, the J gene TRBJ2-1; D gene unclear. The CDR3 is 14 residues long. CDR1 LGHDT and CDR2 YNNKEL come from the germline V gene (reference sequence). The V gene lost 4 bases and the J gene lost 9 bases, with 16 bases spanning the gap. The CDR3 protein is CASSPTPSSSEQFF. DNA for the CDR3: TGTGCCAGCAGCCCCACCCCGTCTAGTTCTGAGCAGTTCTTC.

This clonotype was counted a few times. This chain links TRBV7-2 with TRBJ1-5; D possibly corresponds to TRBD1 (6 bases). This CDR3 spans 15 amino acids. Trimming pared 1 base from V and 3 bases from J, leaving 10 bases between. Germline CDR1 SGHTA, CDR2 FQGNSA. CDR3 residues: CASSLDAGDNQPQHF. The CDR3 DNA follows: TGTGCCAGCAGCTTAGACGCAGGGGACAATCAGCCCCAGCATTTT.